A selection of T cell receptor beta chains follows, all from one sample in a study of blood T cells in healthy people across ages. TCRdb processed the 5' RACE reads anew with MiXCR; each CDR3 protein has one entry. Of fewer than 800,000 distinct CDR3 sequences listed, roughly 25% were seen once; the top ten hold 9.4%. Separately, the same data were catalogued under a study of T cells of mothers and their children.

The sample consisted of blood. All receptors derive from a boy between 10 and 17 years old in good health. Each CDR3 is given with its conserved first and last residue. A D gene is named only where the DNA matches it firmly. The size of a clone is reported for some rows only, either as once, few or many, or as a class for expanded clones.

cdr3_length	d_call	clone_size	v_call	j_call	cdr3_nt	cdr3_aa
15	TRBD1	few	TRBV6-2/TRBV6-3	TRBJ2-5	TGTGCCAGCAGTTACATAGCCAGGGGGCGAGAGACCCAGTACTTC	CASSYIARGRETQYF
12	.	.	TRBV12-3/TRBV12-4	TRBJ1-1	TGTGCCAGCAGACCTACTAATACTGAAGCTTTCTTT	CASRPTNTEAFF
13	.	.	TRBV19	TRBJ2-7	TGTGCCAGTAGTATCTTTTCAGGATACGAGCAGTACTTC	CASSIFSGYEQYF
15	.	few	TRBV7-8	TRBJ2-5	TGTGCCAGCAGCTTTACATACGGGGAAAGGGAGACCCAGTACTTC	CASSFTYGERETQYF
11	.	.	TRBV29-1	TRBJ2-7	TGCAGCGTTGATGACAACTACGAGCAGTACTTC	CSVDDNYEQYF
16	TRBD1	.	TRBV28	TRBJ2-7	TGTGCCAGCAGTTCCCCGCGACAGGGAAAGGTGCACGAGCAGTACTTC	CASSSPRQGKVHEQYF
15	.	.	TRBV6-2/TRBV6-3	TRBJ1-1	TGTGCCAGCAGTTACCTCAGGAACATGAACACTGAAGCTTTCTTT	CASSYLRNMNTEAFF
15	TRBD2	few	TRBV7-2	TRBJ2-7	TGTGCCAGCAGCTCAGGGACTAGCGGAGGCTACGAGCAGTACTTC	CASSSGTSGGYEQYF
16	.	.	TRBV12-3/TRBV12-4	TRBJ2-2	TGTGCCCGCAGCCCCCGGCTCGGGGGTGACACCGGGGAGCTGTTTTTT	CARSPRLGGDTGELFF
12	.	few	TRBV6-2/TRBV6-3	TRBJ2-7	TGTGCCAGCAGTGATGTCCGGGGCGAGCAGTACTTC	CASSDVRGEQYF